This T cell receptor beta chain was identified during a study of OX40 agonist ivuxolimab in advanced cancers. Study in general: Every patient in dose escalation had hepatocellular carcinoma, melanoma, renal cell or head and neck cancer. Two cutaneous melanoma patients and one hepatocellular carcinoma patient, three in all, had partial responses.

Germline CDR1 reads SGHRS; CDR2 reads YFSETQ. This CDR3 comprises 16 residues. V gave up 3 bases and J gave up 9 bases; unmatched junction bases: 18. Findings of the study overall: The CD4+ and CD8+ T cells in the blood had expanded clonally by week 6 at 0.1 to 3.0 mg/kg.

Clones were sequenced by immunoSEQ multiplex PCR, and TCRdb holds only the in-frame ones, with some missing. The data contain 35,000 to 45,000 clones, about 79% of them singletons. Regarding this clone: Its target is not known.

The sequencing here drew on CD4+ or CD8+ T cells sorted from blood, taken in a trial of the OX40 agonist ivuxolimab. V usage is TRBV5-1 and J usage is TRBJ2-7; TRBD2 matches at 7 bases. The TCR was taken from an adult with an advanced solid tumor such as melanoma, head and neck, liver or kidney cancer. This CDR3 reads CASSYGGGTLVTGQYF. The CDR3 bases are TGCGCCAGCAGCTACGGGGGAGGGACTTTGGTGACCGGGCAGTACTTC. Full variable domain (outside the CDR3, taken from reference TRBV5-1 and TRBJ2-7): KAGVTQTPRYLIKTRGQQVTLSCSPISGHRSVSWYQQTPGQGLQFLFEYFSETQRNKGNFPGRFSGRQFSNSRSEMNVSTLELGDSALYLCASSYGGGTLVTGQYFGPGTRLTVT.